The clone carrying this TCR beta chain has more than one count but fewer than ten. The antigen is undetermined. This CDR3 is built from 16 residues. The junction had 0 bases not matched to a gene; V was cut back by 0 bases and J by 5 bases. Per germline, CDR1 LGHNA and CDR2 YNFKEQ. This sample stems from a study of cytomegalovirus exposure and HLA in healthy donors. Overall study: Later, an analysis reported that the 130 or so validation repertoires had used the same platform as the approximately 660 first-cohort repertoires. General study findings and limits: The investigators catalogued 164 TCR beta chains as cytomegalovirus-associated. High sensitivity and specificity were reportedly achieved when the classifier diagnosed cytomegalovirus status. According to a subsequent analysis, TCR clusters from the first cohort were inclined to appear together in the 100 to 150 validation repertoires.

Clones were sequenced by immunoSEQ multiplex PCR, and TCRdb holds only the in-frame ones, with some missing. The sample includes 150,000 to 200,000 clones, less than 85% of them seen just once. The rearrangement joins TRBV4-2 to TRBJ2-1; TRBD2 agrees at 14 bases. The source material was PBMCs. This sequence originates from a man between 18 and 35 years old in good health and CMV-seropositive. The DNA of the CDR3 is TGTGCCAGCAGCCAAGAGGGACTAGCGGGGGACAATGAGCAGTTCTTC. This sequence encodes CASSQEGLAGDNEQFF.